The 13 T cell receptor beta chains reported below all come from one sample, sequenced in a study of cytomegalovirus exposure and HLA in healthy donors. The study ran its PCR with 60 Vbeta and 13 Jbeta primers. Some clones are missing from TCRdb's copy, which holds only in-frame ones; the method was immunoSEQ multiplex PCR. This sample has about 200,000 clones, with about 13% found just once. The sample taken for sequencing was PBMCs. The receptors were gathered from a middle-aged man in good health and CMV-seropositive.

The rearrangement links TRBV10-3 to TRBJ1-1; D gene ambiguous. The CDR3 sequence is 15 residues long. The V end was cut by 2 bases, the J end by 1 base, with 11 bases between. CDR1 is ENHRY and CDR2 is SYGVKD in the germline V gene. Here the CDR3 reads CAISETPAGNTEAFF. CDR3 sequence (DNA): TGTGCCATCAGTGAGACCCCGGCGGGGAACACTGAAGCTTTCTTT.

The CDR3 DNA sequence: TGTGCCAGCAGCCGCGGGTGGTCCGGGGGGGCACAGCCCCAGCATTTT. Translation gives CASSRGWSGGAQPQHF. The rearrangement links TRBV7-9 to TRBJ1-5; D perhaps matches TRBD1 (6 bases). Trimming took off 5 bases at V and 7 bases at J, with 21 bases between the two ends. The CDR3 is 16 residues long. Looked up from germline, CDR1 is SEHNR and CDR2 is FQNEAQ (reference sequence).

The chain carries TRBV11-3 and TRBJ2-3; 8 nucleotides match TRBD2. CDR1 is SGHNT and CDR2 is YENEEA in the germline V gene. The trim removed 3 bases at V and 0 bases at J, leaving 5 bases unmatched. The CDR3 totals 16 residues. CDR3 sequence: CASSFTSGPSTDTQYF. For the CDR3, the DNA is TGTGCCAGCAGCTTCACTAGCGGACCTAGCACAGATACGCAGTATTTT.

J is TRBJ2-1 and V is TRBV19; 8 bases fit TRBD2. J was trimmed by 2 bases and V by 6 bases; bases with no gene match: 9. This CDR3 has 16 amino acids. In germline, CDR1 is LNHDA, CDR2 SQIVND (reference sequence). The CDR3 sequence: CASRHGGAGAYNEQFF. In DNA, the CDR3 is TGTGCCAGTAGGCACGGGGGGGCAGGGGCCTACAATGAGCAGTTCTTC.

The chain has TRBV29-1 and TRBJ1-1, with D possibly being TRBD1 (5 bases). The germline CDR1 and CDR2 sequences are SQVTM and ANQGSEA. V shed 7 bases and J shed 2 bases, with 11 bases lying between them. The CDR3 consists of 12 residues. The CDR3 sequence is CSAGQSNTEAFF. The DNA of the CDR3 is TGCAGCGCCGGACAATCAAACACTGAAGCTTTCTTT.

This clone was observed a handful of times. The chain joins TRBV4-1 to TRBJ2-7, with D possibly being TRBD2 (6 bases). V was trimmed by 1 base and J by 1 base, leaving 8 bases between them. Germline V CDR1 and CDR2: MGHRA, YSYEKL. The CDR3 is 14 amino acids. The DNA of the CDR3 is TGCGCCAGCAGCCAAGGACTAGGATCCTACGAGCAGTACGTC. Translation gives CASSQGLGSYEQYV.

The table lists this clone with a few counts. The gene calls are TRBV18 and TRBJ2-5; a weak D match, TRBD1 (5 bases). Trimming removed 5 bases at V and 5 bases at J, with 18 bases between. CDR3 length equals 15 residues. CDR1 and CDR2 from the germline V gene are KGHSH and LQKENI. The CDR3 protein is CASSNQLGVGETQYF. For the CDR3, the DNA is TGTGCCAGCTCAAACCAGCTAGGGGTAGGGGAGACCCAGTACTTC.

This clone came up a few times. The chain uses TRBV6-4 and TRBJ2-1; 14 bases match TRBD2. Per germline, CDR1 MRHNA and CDR2 SNTAGT. The trim removed 5 bases at V and 4 bases at J, leaving 4 bases unmatched. There are 16 residues in the CDR3. This chain's CDR3 is CASSRTSGGPYNEQFF. The CDR3 bases are TGTGCCAGCAGTAGGACTAGCGGGGGGCCTTACAATGAGCAGTTCTTC.

The chain combines TRBV5-6 with TRBJ2-5; 10 bases agree with TRBD2. The V and J ends lost 1 base and 9 bases, in that order; junction bases with no gene match: 3. The CDR3 has 13 residues. Germline lookup yields CDR1 SGHDT and CDR2 YYEEEE. The CDR3 region has the DNA TGTGCCAGCAGCTTGTTAGCGGGGGGCGCCCAGTACTTC. Residues: CASSLLAGGAQYF. The entire variable domain, with the rest obtained from reference TRBV5-6 and TRBJ2-5, is as follows: DAGVTQSPTHLIKTRGQQVTLRCSPKSGHDTVSWYQQALGQGPQFIFQYYEEEERQRGNFPDRFSGHQFPNYSSELNVNALLLGDSALYLCASSLLAGGAQYFGPGTRLLVL.

The CDR3 DNA follows: TGTGCCAGCAGCCGCCGGGGGGTAGACACTGAAGCTTTCTTT. Residues: CASSRRGVDTEAFF. The V and J genes are TRBV6-5 and TRBJ1-1; weak D call: TRBD1 (5 bases). V was cut by 6 bases and J by 3 bases, with 14 bases left in between. The length of the CDR3 is 14 residues. Germline loops: CDR1 MNHEY, CDR2 SVGAGI.

There are a few counts of this clone. The chain uses TRBV10-1 and TRBJ1-6; 7 nucleotides agree with TRBD1. CDR3 length: 14 residues. The junction had 8 bases not matched to a gene; V was cut back by 8 bases and J by 7 bases. Germline loops: CDR1 WNHNN, CDR2 SYGVQD (reference sequence). CDR3 protein: CASRGQSKNSPLHF. CDR3 nucleotide sequence: TGCGCCAGCCGGGGACAGTCGAAAAATTCACCCCTCCACTTT.

The chain combines TRBV6-5 with TRBJ2-1; 9 bases agree with TRBD2. The CDR3 totals 16 residues. Germline lookup yields CDR1 MNHEY and CDR2 SVGAGI. Trimming cost V 4 bases and J 9 bases; bases outside gene matches: 13. Written as DNA, the CDR3 is TGTGCCAGCAGTTTCCTTAGCGGGGGCCAGGGTGGTGAGCAGTTCTTC. It translates to CASSFLSGGQGGEQFF.

The V call is TRBV7-6, the J call TRBJ2-7; maybe TRBD1 (5 bases). V was pared by 1 base and J by 0 bases, with 10 bases between. Germline V CDR1 and CDR2: SGHVS, FNYEAQ. This CDR3 has 15 amino acids. The CDR3 sequence: CASSLGGTGSYEQYF. The CDR3 DNA reads as TGTGCCAGCAGCTTAGGGGGTACAGGCTCCTACGAGCAGTACTTC.